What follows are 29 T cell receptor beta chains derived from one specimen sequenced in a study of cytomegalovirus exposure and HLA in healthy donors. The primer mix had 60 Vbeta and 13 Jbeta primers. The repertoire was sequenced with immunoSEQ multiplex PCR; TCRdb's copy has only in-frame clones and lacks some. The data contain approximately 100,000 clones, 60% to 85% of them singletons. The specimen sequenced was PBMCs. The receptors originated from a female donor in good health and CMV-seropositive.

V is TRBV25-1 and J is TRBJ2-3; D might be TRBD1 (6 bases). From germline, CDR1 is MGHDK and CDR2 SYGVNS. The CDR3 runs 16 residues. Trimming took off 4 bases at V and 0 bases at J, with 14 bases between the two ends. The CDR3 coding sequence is TGTGCCAGCAGTGGATCCCCCACAGGGAGCACAGATACGCAGTATTTT. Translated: CASSGSPTGSTDTQYF.

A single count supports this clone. CDR3 nucleotide sequence: TGTGCCAGCACGACCTTCCTTCAGGGCGGAGATACGCAGTATTTT. Translating gives CASTTFLQGGDTQYF. This chain links TRBV6-5 with TRBJ2-3; D is possibly TRBD1 (5 bases). The CDR3 sequence is 15 residues long. V dropped 7 bases and J dropped 5 bases, with 19 bases sitting between them. Germline CDR1 reads MNHEY; CDR2 reads SVGAGI.

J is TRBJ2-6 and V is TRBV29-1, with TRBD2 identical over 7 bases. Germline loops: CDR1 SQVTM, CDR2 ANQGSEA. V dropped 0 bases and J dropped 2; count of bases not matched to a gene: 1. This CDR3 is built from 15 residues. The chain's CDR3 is CSVEDRGAGANVLTF. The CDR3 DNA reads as TGCAGCGTTGAAGATCGGGGGGCTGGGGCCAACGTCCTGACTTTC.

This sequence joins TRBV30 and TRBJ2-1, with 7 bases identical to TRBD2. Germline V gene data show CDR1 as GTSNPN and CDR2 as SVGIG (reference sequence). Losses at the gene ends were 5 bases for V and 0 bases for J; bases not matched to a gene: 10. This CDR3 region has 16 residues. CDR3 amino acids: CAWGAGSSGSYNEQFF. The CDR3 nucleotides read TGTGCCTGGGGGGCGGGCTCTAGCGGCTCCTACAATGAGCAGTTCTTC.

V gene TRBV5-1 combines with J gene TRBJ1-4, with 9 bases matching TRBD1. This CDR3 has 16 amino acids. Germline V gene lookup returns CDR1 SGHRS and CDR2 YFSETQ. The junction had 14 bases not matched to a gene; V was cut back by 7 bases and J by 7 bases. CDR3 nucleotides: TGCGCCAGCTCGGACAGGGGCACGAGTGCTGTTGAAAAACTGTTTTTT. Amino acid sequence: CASSDRGTSAVEKLFF.

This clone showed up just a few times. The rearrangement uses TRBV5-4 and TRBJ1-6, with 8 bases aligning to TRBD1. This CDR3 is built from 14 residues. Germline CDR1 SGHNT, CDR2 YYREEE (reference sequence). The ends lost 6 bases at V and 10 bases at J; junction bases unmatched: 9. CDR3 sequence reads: CASTEQGASSPLHF. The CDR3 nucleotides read TGTGCCAGCACTGAGCAGGGGGCTTCATCACCCCTCCACTTT.

In DNA form, the CDR3 reads TGCGCCAGCAGCCCCGGACTGTTCCGGGGTGAGCAGTTCTTC. Translated, it gives CASSPGLFRGEQFF. This chain uses TRBV5-1 with TRBJ2-1, with D perhaps TRBD2 (5 bases). The CDR3 totals 14 residues. Trimming removed 4 bases at V and 9 bases at J, with 17 bases between. Germline lookup yields CDR1 SGHRS and CDR2 YFSETQ.

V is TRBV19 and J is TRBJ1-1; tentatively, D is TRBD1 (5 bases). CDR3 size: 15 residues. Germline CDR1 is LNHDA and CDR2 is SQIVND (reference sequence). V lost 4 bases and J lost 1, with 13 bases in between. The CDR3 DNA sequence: TGTGCCAGTAGTACTTCAGGGCAGGGGAACACTGAAGCTTTCTTT. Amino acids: CASSTSGQGNTEAFF.

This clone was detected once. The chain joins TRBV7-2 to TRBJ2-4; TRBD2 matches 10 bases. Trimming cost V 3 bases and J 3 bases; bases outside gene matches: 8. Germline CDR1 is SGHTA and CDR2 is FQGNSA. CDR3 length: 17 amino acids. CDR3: CASSFPAGGRGKNIQYF. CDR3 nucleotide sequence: TGTGCCAGCAGCTTCCCAGCGGGGGGGAGGGGCAAAAACATTCAGTACTTC.

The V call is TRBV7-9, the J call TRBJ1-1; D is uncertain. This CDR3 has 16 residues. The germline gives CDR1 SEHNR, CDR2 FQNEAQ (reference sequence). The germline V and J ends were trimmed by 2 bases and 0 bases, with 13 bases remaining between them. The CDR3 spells CASSLSGAGMNTEAFF. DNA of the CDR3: TGTGCCAGCAGCTTATCCGGAGCCGGAATGAACACTGAAGCTTTCTTT.

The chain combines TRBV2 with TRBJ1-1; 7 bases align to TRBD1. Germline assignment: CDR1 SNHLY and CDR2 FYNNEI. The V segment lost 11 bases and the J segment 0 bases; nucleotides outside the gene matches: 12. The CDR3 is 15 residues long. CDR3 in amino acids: CAGGTGAGMNTEAFF. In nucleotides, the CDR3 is TGTGCCGGGGGCACAGGGGCCGGGATGAACACTGAAGCTTTCTTT.

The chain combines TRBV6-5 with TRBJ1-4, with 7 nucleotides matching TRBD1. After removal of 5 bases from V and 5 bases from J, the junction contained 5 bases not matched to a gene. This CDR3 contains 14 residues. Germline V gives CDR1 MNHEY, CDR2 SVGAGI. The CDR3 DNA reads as TGTGCCAGCAGTGGGGGGACAGTAAATGAAAAACTGTTTTTT. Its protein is CASSGGTVNEKLFF.

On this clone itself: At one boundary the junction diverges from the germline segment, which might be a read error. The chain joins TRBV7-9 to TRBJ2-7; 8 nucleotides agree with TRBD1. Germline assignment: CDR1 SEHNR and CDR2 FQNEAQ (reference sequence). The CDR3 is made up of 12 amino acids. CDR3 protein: CTSGQGLYEQYF. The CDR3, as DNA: TGTACCAGCGGACAGGGCCTCTACGAGCAGTACTTC.

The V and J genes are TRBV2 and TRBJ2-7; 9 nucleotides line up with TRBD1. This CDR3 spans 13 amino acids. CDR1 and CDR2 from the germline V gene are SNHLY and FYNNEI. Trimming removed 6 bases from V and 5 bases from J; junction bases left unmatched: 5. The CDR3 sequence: CASRTGGRDEQYF. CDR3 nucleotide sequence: TGTGCCAGCAGGACAGGGGGAAGGGACGAGCAGTACTTC.

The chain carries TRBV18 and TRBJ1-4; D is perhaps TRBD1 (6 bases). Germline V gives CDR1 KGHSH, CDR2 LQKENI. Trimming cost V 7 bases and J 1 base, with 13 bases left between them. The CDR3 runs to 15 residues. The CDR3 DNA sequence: TGTGCCAGCTGTCGAGAAGGGGGAACTAATGAAAAACTGTTTTTT. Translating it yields CASCREGGTNEKLFF.

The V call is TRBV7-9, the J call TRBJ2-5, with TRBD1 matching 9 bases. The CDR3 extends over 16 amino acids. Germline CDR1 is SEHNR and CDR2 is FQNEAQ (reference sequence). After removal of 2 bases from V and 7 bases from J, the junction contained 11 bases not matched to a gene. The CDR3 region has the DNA TGTGCCAGCAGCTTAAGCAGAGGACAGGGGAATAGGACCCAGTACTTC. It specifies CASSLSRGQGNRTQYF.

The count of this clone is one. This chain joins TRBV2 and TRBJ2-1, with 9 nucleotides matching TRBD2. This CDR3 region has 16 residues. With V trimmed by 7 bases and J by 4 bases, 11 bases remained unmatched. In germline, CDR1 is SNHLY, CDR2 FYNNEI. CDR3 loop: CASTIEASGVYNEQFF. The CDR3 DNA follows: TGTGCCAGCACCATAGAGGCTAGCGGGGTATACAATGAGCAGTTCTTC.

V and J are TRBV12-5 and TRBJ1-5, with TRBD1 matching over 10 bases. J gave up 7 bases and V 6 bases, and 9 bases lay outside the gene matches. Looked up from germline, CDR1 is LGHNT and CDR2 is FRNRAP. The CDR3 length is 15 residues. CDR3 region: CASGEDRGLDQPQHF. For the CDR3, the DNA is TGTGCTAGTGGCGAGGACAGGGGGTTGGACCAGCCCCAGCATTTT.

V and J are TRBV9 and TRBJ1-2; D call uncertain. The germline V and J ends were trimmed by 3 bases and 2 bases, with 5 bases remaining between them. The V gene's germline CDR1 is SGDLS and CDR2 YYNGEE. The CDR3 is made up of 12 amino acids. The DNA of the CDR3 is TGTGCCAGCAGCGGACAAAACTATGGCTACACCTTC. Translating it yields CASSGQNYGYTF.

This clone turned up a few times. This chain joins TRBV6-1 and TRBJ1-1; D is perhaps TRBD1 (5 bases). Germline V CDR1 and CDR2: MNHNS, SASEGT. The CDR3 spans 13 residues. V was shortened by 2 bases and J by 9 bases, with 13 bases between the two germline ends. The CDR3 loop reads CASSESGEGKAFF. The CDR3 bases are TGTGCCAGCAGTGAAAGCGGGGAGGGGAAAGCTTTCTTT.

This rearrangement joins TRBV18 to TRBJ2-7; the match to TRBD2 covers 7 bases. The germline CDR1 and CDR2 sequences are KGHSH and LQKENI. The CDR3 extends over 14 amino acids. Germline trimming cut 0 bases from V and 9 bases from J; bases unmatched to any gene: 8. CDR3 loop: CASSPPSRPGGQYF. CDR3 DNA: TGTGCCAGCTCACCACCGAGCAGGCCGGGGGGGCAGTACTTC.

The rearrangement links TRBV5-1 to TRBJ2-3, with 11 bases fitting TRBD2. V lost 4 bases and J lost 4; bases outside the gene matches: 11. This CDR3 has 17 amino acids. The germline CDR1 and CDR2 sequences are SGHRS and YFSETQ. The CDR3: CASSVGVLAGGSDTQYF. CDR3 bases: TGCGCCAGCAGCGTTGGTGTCCTAGCGGGAGGCTCAGATACGCAGTATTTT. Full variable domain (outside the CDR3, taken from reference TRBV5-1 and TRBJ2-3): KAGVTQTPRYLIKTRGQQVTLSCSPISGHRSVSWYQQTPGQGLQFLFEYFSETQRNKGNFPGRFSGRQFSNSRSEMNVSTLELGDSALYLCASSVGVLAGGSDTQYFGPGTRLTVL.

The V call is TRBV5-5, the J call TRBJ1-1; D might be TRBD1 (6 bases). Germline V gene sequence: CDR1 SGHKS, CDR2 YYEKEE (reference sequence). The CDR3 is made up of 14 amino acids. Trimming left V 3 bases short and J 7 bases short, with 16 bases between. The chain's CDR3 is CASSYTGLRDEAFF. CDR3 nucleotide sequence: TGTGCCAGCAGCTATACAGGGTTACGAGATGAAGCTTTCTTT.

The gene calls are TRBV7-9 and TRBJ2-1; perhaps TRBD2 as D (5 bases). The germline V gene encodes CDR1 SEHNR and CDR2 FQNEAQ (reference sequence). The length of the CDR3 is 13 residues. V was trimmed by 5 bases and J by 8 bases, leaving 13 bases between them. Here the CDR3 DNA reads TGTGCCAGCAGCACACCGGAGGAGGATGAGCAGTTCTTC. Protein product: CASSTPEEDEQFF.

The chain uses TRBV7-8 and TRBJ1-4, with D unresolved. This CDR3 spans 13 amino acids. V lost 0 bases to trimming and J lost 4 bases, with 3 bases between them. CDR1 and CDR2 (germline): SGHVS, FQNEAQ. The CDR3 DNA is TGTGCCAGCAGCTTAGCCCTTAATGAAAAACTGTTTTTT. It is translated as CASSLALNEKLFF. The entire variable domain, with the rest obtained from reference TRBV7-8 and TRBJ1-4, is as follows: GAGVSQSPRYKVAKRGQDVALRCDPISGHVSLFWYQQALGQGPEFLTYFQNEAQLDKSGLPSDRFFAERPEGSVSTLKIQRTQQEDSAVYLCASSLALNEKLFFGSGTQLSVL.

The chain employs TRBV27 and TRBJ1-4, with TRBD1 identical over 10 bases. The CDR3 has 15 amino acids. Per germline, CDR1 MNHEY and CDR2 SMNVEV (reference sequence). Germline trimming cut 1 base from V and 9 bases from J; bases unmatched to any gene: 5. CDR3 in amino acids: CASSLLGTGVKKLFF. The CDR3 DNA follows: TGTGCCAGCAGTTTATTAGGGACAGGGGTGAAAAAACTGTTTTTT.

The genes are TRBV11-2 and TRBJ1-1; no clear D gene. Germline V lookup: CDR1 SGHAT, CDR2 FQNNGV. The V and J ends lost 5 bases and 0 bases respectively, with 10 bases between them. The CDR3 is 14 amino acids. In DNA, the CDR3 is TGTGCCAGCAGCCTCCGGGGTATGAACACTGAAGCTTTCTTT. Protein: CASSLRGMNTEAFF.

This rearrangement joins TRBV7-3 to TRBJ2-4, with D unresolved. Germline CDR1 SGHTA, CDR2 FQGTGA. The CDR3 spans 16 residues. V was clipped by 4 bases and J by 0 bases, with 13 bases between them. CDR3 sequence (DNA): TGTGCCAGCAGCTCCACGACACAAGTAGCCAAAAACATTCAGTACTTC. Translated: CASSSTTQVAKNIQYF.

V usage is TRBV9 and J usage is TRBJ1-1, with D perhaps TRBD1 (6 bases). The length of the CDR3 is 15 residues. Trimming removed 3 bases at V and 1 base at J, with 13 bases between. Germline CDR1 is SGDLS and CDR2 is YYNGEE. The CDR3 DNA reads TGTGCCAGCAGCGCCAGGGGTAGTGCGAACACTGAAGCTTTCTTT. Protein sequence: CASSARGSANTEAFF.